The 15 T cell receptor beta chains given below trace back to one sample, sequenced in a study of T cell repertoires in cytomegalovirus infection. TCRdb reprocessed the reads with MiXCR, giving one entry per CDR3 protein. The sample shows 680,000 or so distinct CDR3 sequences, 35% of them seen only once. The sample taken for sequencing was PBMCs. The receptors stem from a human donor in good health (CMV status not recorded). Some clones in this sample may be carry-over from other donors' samples.

This chain links TRBV6-5 with TRBJ2-1; TRBD2 matches at 8 bases. V shed 4 bases, J shed 6 bases, and the junction held 11 bases outside the gene matches. The CDR3 runs to 16 residues. The germline CDR1 and CDR2 sequences are MNHEY and SVGAGI. The CDR3 sequence is CASSSGREGAVNEQFF. The DNA for the CDR3 is TGTGCCAGCAGTTCCGGACGGGAGGGCGCCGTCAATGAGCAGTTCTTC.

The chain couples TRBV6-5 to TRBJ2-3; maybe TRBD2 (5 bases). The CDR3 spans 12 residues. Germline-derived CDR1 and CDR2 are MNHEY and SVGAGI. Deletions cut 8 bases from V and 4 bases from J, with 10 bases between. CDR3 amino acids: CASGRGSDTQYF. CDR3 DNA: TGTGCCAGCGGCCGGGGATCAGATACGCAGTATTTT.

This clonotype was detected a few times. Relative to the germline gene, one junction end is altered; a read error may explain this. The chain combines TRBV6-1 with TRBJ2-7; 11 bases agree with TRBD1. Germline V gene data show CDR1 as MNHNS and CDR2 as SASEGT. This CDR3 is built from 14 residues. The CDR3 loop is CASSNPTLRDRGDF. CDR3 DNA: TGTGCCAGCAGCAACCCGACCCTCCGGGACAGGGGGGACTTC.

This clonotype came up a few times. The V and J genes are TRBV28 and TRBJ2-3; no reliable D call. Germline lookup yields CDR1 MDHEN and CDR2 SYDVKM. V lost 0 bases and J lost 5, with 6 bases in between. CDR3 length: 13 residues. The CDR3 nucleotides are TGTGCCAGCAGTTTATGGTCTAAAGATACGCAGTATTTT. This translates into CASSLWSKDTQYF. The entire variable domain, with the rest obtained from reference TRBV28 and TRBJ2-3, is as follows: DVKVTQSSRYLVKRTGEKVFLECVQDMDHENMFWYRQDPGLGLRLIYFSYDVKMKEKGDIPEGYSVSREKKERFSLILESASTNQTSMYLCASSLWSKDTQYFGPGTRLTVL.

This clonotype was picked up a small number of times. The V and J genes are TRBV6-5 and TRBJ2-7; perhaps TRBD1 as D (6 bases). The CDR3 is made up of 16 amino acids. The germline CDR1 and CDR2 sequences are MNHEY and SVGAGI. Trimming stripped 2 bases from V and 8 bases from J, with 22 bases between. CDR3 sequence: CASSYEMNVVQGQQYF. The CDR3 DNA reads TGTGCCAGCAGTTACGAGATGAACGTAGTCCAGGGGCAGCAGTACTTC.

This clonotype was recorded a few times. This rearrangement joins TRBV28 to TRBJ1-1; D is ambiguous. Germline CDR1 reads MDHEN; CDR2 reads SYDVKM. CDR3 length equals 13 residues. The V end lost 10 bases, the J end lost 1 base, and 13 bases lay between the germline ends. This chain's CDR3 is CAIDNSRNTEAFF. CDR3 DNA: TGTGCCATCGACAACAGCCGGAACACTGAAGCTTTCTTT.

This clonotype turned up a few times. The chain combines TRBV6-1 with TRBJ2-7; D tentatively fits TRBD1 or TRBD2 (5 bases each). The V end was cut by 0 bases, the J end by 6 bases, with 9 bases between. CDR3 length equals 13 residues. The germline V gene encodes CDR1 MNHNS and CDR2 SASEGT. The DNA for the CDR3 is TGTGCCAGCAGTGAAGCCTGGGGGAGCGAGCAGTACTTC. This sequence encodes CASSEAWGSEQYF.

This clonotype has only a few counts. The chain recombines TRBV5-6 with TRBJ2-3; a possible D gene is TRBD1 (6 bases). The length of the CDR3 is 15 residues. Germline CDR1 is SGHDT and CDR2 is YYEEEE. The ends were cut back, 2 bases at V and 2 bases at J, with 12 bases in the middle. For the CDR3, the DNA is TGTGCCAGCAGCTTTGGCCCAGGGGTCACAGATACGCAGTATTTT. It codes for CASSFGPGVTDTQYF.

This clonotype was detected only a few times. This rearrangement joins TRBV11-2 to TRBJ2-7, with D possibly matching TRBD2 (5 bases). The germline V gene has CDR1 SGHAT and CDR2 FQNNGV. CDR3 size: 14 residues. Deletions cut 4 bases from V and 4 bases from J, with 14 bases between. The CDR3: CASSSDPRGYEQYF. CDR3 nucleotides: TGTGCCAGCAGCTCCGACCCCCGGGGTTACGAGCAGTACTTC.

This clonotype was found a few times. The chain couples TRBV11-2 to TRBJ2-4; maybe TRBD2 (6 bases). The germline V gene has CDR1 SGHAT and CDR2 FQNNGV. V was trimmed by 0 bases and J by 0 bases, leaving 12 bases between them. The CDR3 has 17 residues. The CDR3 loop is CASSLDLGGEAKNIQYF. CDR3 nucleotide sequence: TGTGCCAGCAGCTTAGATCTCGGCGGGGAAGCCAAAAACATTCAGTACTTC.

This chain connects TRBV11-2 to TRBJ2-7, with 8 positions matching TRBD1. This CDR3 has 16 amino acids. V lost 5 bases and J lost 4; bases outside the gene matches: 13. Germline CDR1 is SGHAT and CDR2 is FQNNGV. The CDR3: CASSPVRRQGSYEQYF. CDR3 DNA sequence: TGTGCCAGCAGCCCCGTTCGGCGACAGGGGTCATACGAGCAGTACTTC.

The gene calls are TRBV7-8 and TRBJ2-1, with 10 bases fitting TRBD2. The CDR3 has 17 amino acids. CDR1 and CDR2 (germline): SGHVS, FQNEAQ. With V trimmed by 5 bases and J by 4 bases, 11 bases remained unmatched. The CDR3 DNA reads as TGTGCCAGCAGCCACCAAGCGGGAGGGAATTTGTACAATGAGCAGTTCTTC. It specifies CASSHQAGGNLYNEQFF.

The rearrangement uses TRBV11-2 and TRBJ1-4; 7 nucleotides match TRBD1. The CDR3 length is 15 residues. V was clipped by 3 bases and J by 5 bases; unmatched bases: 6. Germline CDR1 SGHAT, CDR2 FQNNGV. CDR3 DNA: TGTGCCAGCAGCTTTAGACAGGGCAGCAATGAAAAACTGTTTTTT. As protein: CASSFRQGSNEKLFF.

In this sample, this clonotype turned up a few times. The chain is built from TRBV20-1 and TRBJ1-1, with 8 bases matching TRBD1. Germline lookup yields CDR1 DFQATT and CDR2 SNEGSKA (reference sequence). J was trimmed by 4 bases and V by 3 bases; bases with no gene match: 7. This CDR3 is 14 amino acids long. The CDR3 DNA reads TGCAGTGCTAGCAGACGGACAGGGAGCACTGAAGCTTTCTTT. This encodes CSASRRTGSTEAFF.

The chain employs TRBV28 and TRBJ1-4; 7 bases align to TRBD1. The length of the CDR3 is 15 residues. V lost 5 bases, J lost 5 bases, and 8 bases stayed unmatched. Germline assignment: CDR1 MDHEN and CDR2 SYDVKM. CDR3 nucleotides: TGTGCCAGCAGTGCTACAGGGGCAGGGAATGAAAAACTGTTTTTT. It specifies CASSATGAGNEKLFF. Complete variable domain (other parts from reference TRBV28 and TRBJ1-4): DVKVTQSSRYLVKRTGEKVFLECVQDMDHENMFWYRQDPGLGLRLIYFSYDVKMKEKGDIPEGYSVSREKKERFSLILESASTNQTSMYLCASSATGAGNEKLFFGSGTQLSVL.